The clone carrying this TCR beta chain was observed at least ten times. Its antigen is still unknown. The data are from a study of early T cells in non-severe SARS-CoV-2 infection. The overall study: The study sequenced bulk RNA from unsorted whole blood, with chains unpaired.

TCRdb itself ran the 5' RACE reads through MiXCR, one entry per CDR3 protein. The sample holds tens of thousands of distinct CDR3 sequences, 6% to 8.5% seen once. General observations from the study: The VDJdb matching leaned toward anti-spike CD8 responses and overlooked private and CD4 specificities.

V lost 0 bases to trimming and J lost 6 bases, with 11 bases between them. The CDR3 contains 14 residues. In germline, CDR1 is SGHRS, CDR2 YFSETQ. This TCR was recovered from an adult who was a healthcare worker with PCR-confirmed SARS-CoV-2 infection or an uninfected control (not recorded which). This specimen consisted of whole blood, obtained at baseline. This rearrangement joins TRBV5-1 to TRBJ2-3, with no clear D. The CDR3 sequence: CASSLERETDTQYF. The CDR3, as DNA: TGCGCCAGCAGCTTGGAAAGAGAGACTGATACGCAGTATTTT.